Below are 23 T cell receptor beta chains sequenced from a single sample in a study of blood T cell repertoires in COVID-19. Only in-frame clones appear in the TCRdb table, and some are missing; sequencing was by immunoSEQ multiplex PCR. The sample carries around 290,000 clones, roughly nine tenths recorded once. Sequencing used peripheral blood. The origin of the receptors is a woman aged 25 to 39 with COVID-19, enrolled during active disease.

V and J are TRBV9 and TRBJ1-5, with 9 positions matching TRBD1. V was pared by 3 bases and J by 4 bases, with 5 bases of the junction left unmatched. Germline CDR1 SGDLS, CDR2 YYNGEE. The CDR3 runs to 15 residues. DNA for the CDR3: TGTGCCAGCAGCGAAGGGACAGGGTATAATCAGCCCCAGCATTTT. Protein sequence: CASSEGTGYNQPQHF.

The chain uses TRBV4-1 and TRBJ2-3, with 8 nucleotides matching TRBD2. The V segment lost 2 bases and the J segment 2 bases; nucleotides outside the gene matches: 9. The CDR3 loop spans 17 amino acids. CDR1 and CDR2 from the germline V gene are MGHRA and YSYEKL. CDR3: CASSQTSPGGNTDTQYF. The CDR3 region has the DNA TGCGCCAGCAGCCAAACTTCACCGGGAGGGAACACAGATACGCAGTATTTT.

This chain uses TRBV5-7 with TRBJ1-2; 11 bases match TRBD1. TRBV5-7 is reported as an ORF; its role is uncertain. The CDR3 has 14 residues. Germline trimming cut 5 bases from V and 5 bases from J; bases unmatched to any gene: 5. The DNA for the CDR3 is TGTGCCAGCAGGGACAGGGGGCGAGGATATGGCTACACCTTC. Translation gives CASRDRGRGYGYTF.

The chain uses TRBV5-1 and TRBJ1-2; a weak D match, TRBD1 (5 bases). V was pared by 0 bases and J by 7 bases, with 13 bases between. Germline V gene sequence: CDR1 SGHRS, CDR2 YFSETQ. The CDR3 is 14 amino acids. CDR3 nucleotides: TGCGCCAGCAGCTTGGACACGGGGGAAGGTGGCTACACCTTC. It translates to CASSLDTGEGGYTF. The variable domain in full, with the rest retrieved from reference TRBV5-1 and TRBJ1-2, is KAGVTQTPRYLIKTRGQQVTLSCSPISGHRSVSWYQQTPGQGLQFLFEYFSETQRNKGNFPGRFSGRQFSNSRSEMNVSTLELGDSALYLCASSLDTGEGGYTFGSGTRLTVV.

This chain links TRBV5-1 with TRBJ2-7, with 7 nucleotides matching TRBD1. The CDR3 spans 15 residues. CDR1 is SGHRS and CDR2 is YFSETQ in the germline V gene. J lost 1 base, V lost 2 bases, and 6 bases had no gene match. The CDR3 sequence is CASSLGTAVSYEQYF. The CDR3 region has the DNA TGCGCCAGCAGCTTAGGGACAGCTGTATCCTACGAGCAGTACTTC.

Concerning this clone: The identical CDR3 is also encoded by other nucleotide sequences in the sample. The chain has TRBV28 and TRBJ1-1; TRBD1 is a possible D gene (5 bases). From germline, CDR1 is MDHEN and CDR2 SYDVKM. V gave up 3 bases and J gave up 4 bases, with 9 bases separating them. This CDR3 comprises 13 residues. The CDR3 DNA is TGTGCCAGCAGTTTTGGGAGGGGCACTGAAGCTTTCTTT. It encodes CASSFGRGTEAFF.

The V call is TRBV7-2, the J call TRBJ2-1; possible D gene TRBD2, 6 bases. Germline values: CDR1 SGHTA, CDR2 FQGNSA. The germline V and J ends were trimmed by 1 base and 0 bases, with 13 bases remaining between them. This CDR3 is built from 17 residues. CDR3 nucleotide sequence: TGTGCCAGCAGCTTAGGATCTGCGGGGAGCTCCTACAATGAGCAGTTCTTC. Its translation: CASSLGSAGSSYNEQFF. Full variable domain (missing parts from reference TRBV7-2 and TRBJ2-1): GAGVSQSPSNKVTEKGKDVELRCDPISGHTALYWYRQSLGQGLEFLIYFQGNSAPDKSGLPSDRFSAERTGGSVSTLTIQRTQQEDSAVYLCASSLGSAGSSYNEQFFGPGTRLTVL.

The rearrangement joins TRBV3-1 (or the pseudogene TRBV3-2) to TRBJ1-2; possibly TRBD1 for D (6 bases). The CDR3 spans 14 residues. The germline V gene has CDR1 LGHDT and CDR2 YNNKEL (reference sequence). V was trimmed by 6 bases and J by 8 bases, leaving 19 bases between them. The chain's CDR3 is CASRNGQSLGGYTF. The CDR3 coding sequence is TGTGCCAGCAGAAACGGACAGAGTCTGGGCGGCTACACCTTC.

The chain carries TRBV6-1 and TRBJ2-3; possibly TRBD2 for D (6 bases). Between the trimmed V and J ends, which lost 1 base and 2 bases, there was a span of 28 bases. The V gene's germline CDR1 is MNHNS and CDR2 SASEGT. There are 21 residues in the CDR3. The CDR3 region is CASSEVRVGKGGAHFTDTQYF. CDR3 nucleotides: TGTGCCAGCAGTGAAGTCCGAGTGGGGAAGGGCGGGGCCCATTTCACAGATACGCAGTATTTT.

V and J are TRBV5-1 and TRBJ1-3, with D possibly TRBD1 on 5 matching bases. Germline-derived CDR1 and CDR2 are SGHRS and YFSETQ. The CDR3 runs 14 residues. V dropped 0 bases and J dropped 8 bases, with 12 bases sitting between them. The CDR3 sequence is CASSLEGPEDTIYF. In nucleotides, the CDR3 is TGCGCCAGCAGCTTGGAGGGGCCAGAAGACACCATATATTTT.

The chain couples TRBV18 to TRBJ1-1; a possible D gene is TRBD1 (5 bases). Germline V gene lookup returns CDR1 KGHSH and CDR2 LQKENI. The V gene lost 5 bases and the J gene lost 5 bases, with 15 bases spanning the gap. The CDR3 extends over 14 amino acids. The CDR3 sequence is CASSSDGGGTEAFF. The CDR3 DNA reads as TGTGCCAGCTCATCGGACGGGGGAGGGACTGAAGCTTTCTTT.

This chain connects TRBV28 to TRBJ2-7, with 11 bases that match TRBD1. The CDR3 is 14 residues long. From germline, CDR1 is MDHEN and CDR2 SYDVKM. J was trimmed by 3 bases and V by 4 bases; bases with no gene match: 2. CDR3 in amino acids: CASSWDRGGYEQYF. CDR3 coding DNA: TGTGCCAGCAGTTGGGACAGGGGGGGCTACGAGCAGTACTTC. Drawing the rest from reference TRBV28 and TRBJ2-7, the complete variable domain is DVKVTQSSRYLVKRTGEKVFLECVQDMDHENMFWYRQDPGLGLRLIYFSYDVKMKEKGDIPEGYSVSREKKERFSLILESASTNQTSMYLCASSWDRGGYEQYFGPGTRLTVT.

The chain employs TRBV7-9 and TRBJ1-6, with D possibly being TRBD1 (5 bases). The V gene's germline CDR1 is SEHNR and CDR2 FQNEAQ (reference sequence). The CDR3 length is 13 residues. Trimming removed 1 base from V and 11 bases from J, with 9 bases in between. DNA for the CDR3: TGTGCCAGCAGCTTAGTGGGGACTGCACCCCTCCACTTT. It yields the protein CASSLVGTAPLHF.

The genes are TRBV27 and TRBJ2-7; 9 bases agree with TRBD1. CDR1 is MNHEY and CDR2 is SMNVEV in the germline V gene (reference sequence). CDR3 length equals 14 residues. V lost 5 bases, J lost 2 bases, and 4 bases stayed unmatched. CDR3 in DNA: TGTGCCAGCAGTCGGACAGGGGTAACCTACGAGCAGTACTTC. Its translation is CASSRTGVTYEQYF.

The chain combines TRBV19 with TRBJ1-5, with a possible D match to TRBD1 (6 bases). The CDR3 is 16 amino acids. The germline V gene encodes CDR1 LNHDA and CDR2 SQIVND (reference sequence). Trimming pared 6 bases from V and 4 bases from J, leaving 19 bases between. The CDR3 nucleotides are TGTGCCAGTAGGATGTACTCGGACAGTCGGAATCAGCCCCAGCATTTT. This gives the protein CASRMYSDSRNQPQHF.

A word on this clone: The same CDR3 arises from other DNA sequences in this sample as well. The chain links TRBV6-5 to TRBJ2-2; D call uncertain. Germline CDR1 and CDR2: MNHEY and SVGAGI. V was pared by 6 bases and J by 3 bases, with 5 bases between. The CDR3 sequence is 12 residues long. The CDR3 DNA sequence: TGTGCCAGCAGCCCGTACACCGGGGAGCTGTTTTTT. This codes for CASSPYTGELFF.

For this clone: The same CDR3 is also encoded by other DNA sequences in this sample. This chain links TRBV11-1 with TRBJ1-1, with 10 bases lining up with TRBD1. V lost 5 bases and J lost 1; bases outside the gene matches: 4. The length of the CDR3 is 15 residues. Looked up from germline, CDR1 is SGHAT and CDR2 is FQDESV (reference sequence). The CDR3 DNA sequence: TGTGCCAGCAGCAGTGGACAGGGGGGGAACACTGAAGCTTTCTTT. This encodes CASSSGQGGNTEAFF.

The chain is built from TRBV28 and TRBJ1-1; 7 nucleotides line up with TRBD1. The CDR3 covers 14 residues. Germline V gene lookup returns CDR1 MDHEN and CDR2 SYDVKM. V shed 4 bases and J 2 bases; nucleotides not matched to a gene: 4. As DNA, the CDR3 is TGTGCCAGCAGTTGGAGGGGGCTCAACACTGAAGCTTTCTTT. Encoded protein: CASSWRGLNTEAFF.

This clone was recorded only once. The chain is built from TRBV5-6 and TRBJ1-1; D gene ambiguous. The CDR3 is made up of 12 amino acids. Trimming shortened V by 2 bases and J by 3 bases, and 5 bases separated the two germline ends. Germline V gene sequence: CDR1 SGHDT, CDR2 YYEEEE. Here the CDR3 reads CASSFSYTEAFF. The CDR3, as DNA: TGTGCCAGCAGCTTTAGCTACACTGAAGCTTTCTTT.

This clone was found once. The chain has TRBV27 and TRBJ1-5, with TRBD1 matching over 7 bases. CDR3 length equals 14 residues. The germline gives CDR1 MNHEY, CDR2 SMNVEV (reference sequence). The ends lost 8 bases at V and 2 bases at J; junction bases unmatched: 6. The CDR3 is CASQRQGGNQPQHF. In DNA form, the CDR3 reads TGTGCCAGCCAAAGACAGGGTGGCAATCAGCCCCAGCATTTT.

The V gene is TRBV5-1, the J gene TRBJ2-5; 7 bases match TRBD1. After removal of 0 bases from V and 5 bases from J, the junction contained 4 bases not matched to a gene. Germline CDR1 is SGHRS and CDR2 is YFSETQ. This CDR3 comprises 14 residues. The CDR3 DNA reads as TGCGCCAGCAGCTTGGAAAAGGGGGCTGAGACCCAGTACTTC. This codes for CASSLEKGAETQYF.

DNA for the CDR3: TGCAGCGTTCGCACTAGCGGGGTGACCTACAATGAGCAGTTCTTC. It codes for CSVRTSGVTYNEQFF. The V and J genes are TRBV29-1 and TRBJ2-1; 10 positions match TRBD2. Germline V gene sequence: CDR1 SQVTM, CDR2 ANQGSEA. Losses at the gene ends were 5 bases for V and 2 bases for J; bases not matched to a gene: 6. CDR3 length: 15 residues.

This clone has a single count. This chain joins TRBV27 and TRBJ2-1, with TRBD2 identical over 13 bases. After removal of 5 bases from V and 6 bases from J, the junction contained 7 bases not matched to a gene. This CDR3 contains 16 residues. The V gene's germline CDR1 is MNHEY and CDR2 SMNVEV (reference sequence). CDR3 loop: CASSLLLAGGPNEQFF. CDR3 nucleotide sequence: TGTGCCAGCAGTCTCCTACTAGCGGGAGGGCCCAATGAGCAGTTCTTC.